These 16 T cell receptor beta chains came from one sample sequenced in a study of blood T cell repertoires in COVID-19. Data came from immunoSEQ multiplex PCR; TCRdb stores just in-frame clones and leaves some out. Found here are 150,000 or so clones, over 75% of them singletons; the top ten hold 6.5% to 9.5%. Material for sequencing was peripheral blood. These receptors all stem from a woman aged 60 to 75 with COVID-19, enrolled during active disease.

There are a few counts of this clone. The V and J genes are TRBV7-2 and TRBJ1-1; a possible D gene is TRBD1 (5 bases). The CDR3 is made up of 18 amino acids. Deletions cut 1 base from V and 4 bases from J, with 22 bases between. Germline V gene data show CDR1 as SGHTA and CDR2 as FQGNSA. CDR3 coding DNA: TGTGCCAGCAGCTTAGTCGGTGGCACAGGCGCTGGGCGCACTGAAGCTTTCTTT. It specifies CASSLVGGTGAGRTEAFF.

The chain employs TRBV29-1 and TRBJ1-5, with no clear D. There are 14 residues in the CDR3. CDR1 SQVTM and CDR2 ANQGSEA come from the germline V gene. V was pared by 4 bases and J by 0 bases, with 10 bases between. The CDR3 is CSVVSGNSNQPQHF. In DNA, the CDR3 is TGCAGCGTTGTGAGCGGGAATAGCAATCAGCCCCAGCATTTT.

This clone showed up just a few times. The rearrangement uses TRBV5-1 and TRBJ2-7; 11 nucleotides match TRBD2. CDR3 length: 14 amino acids. Germline-derived CDR1 and CDR2 are SGHRS and YFSETQ. V lost 2 bases, J lost 5 bases, and 3 bases stayed unmatched. The CDR3: CASSLLAGADEQYF. CDR3 in DNA: TGCGCCAGCAGCTTACTAGCGGGGGCGGACGAGCAGTACTTC. The entire variable domain, with the rest obtained from reference TRBV5-1 and TRBJ2-7, is as follows: KAGVTQTPRYLIKTRGQQVTLSCSPISGHRSVSWYQQTPGQGLQFLFEYFSETQRNKGNFPGRFSGRQFSNSRSEMNVSTLELGDSALYLCASSLLAGADEQYFGPGTRLTVT.

V and J are TRBV4-1 and TRBJ2-5; a possible D gene is TRBD2 (6 bases). The CDR3 loop spans 14 amino acids. Trimming took 4 bases from V and 5 from J, leaving 14 bases between them. The V gene's germline CDR1 is MGHRA and CDR2 YSYEKL. The CDR3 coding sequence is TGCGCCAGCAGCCGCCAGACTAGGCGGGAGACCCAGTACTTC. This translates into CASSRQTRRETQYF.

This sequence joins TRBV18 and TRBJ2-1, with D maybe TRBD1 (6 bases). The V end was cut by 0 bases, the J end by 0 bases, with 9 bases between. The CDR3 sequence is 16 residues long. The germline V gene encodes CDR1 KGHSH and CDR2 LQKENI. In DNA form, the CDR3 reads TGTGCCAGCTCACCACCGGGGGCAAGCTCCTACAATGAGCAGTTCTTC. As protein: CASSPPGASSYNEQFF.

The chain has TRBV30 and TRBJ1-1; D not resolved. V was shortened by 2 bases and J by 0 bases, with 7 bases between the two germline ends. The CDR3 is made up of 13 amino acids. Germline loops: CDR1 GTSNPN, CDR2 SVGIG (reference sequence). CDR3 loop: CAWSITVNTEAFF. The DNA of the CDR3 is TGTGCCTGGAGTATAACGGTGAACACTGAAGCTTTCTTT.

The chain employs TRBV30 and TRBJ1-1, with a possible D match to TRBD1 (6 bases). The germline CDR1 and CDR2 sequences are GTSNPN and SVGIG (reference sequence). The CDR3 is made up of 19 amino acids. The V end was cut by 0 bases, the J end by 0 bases, with 23 bases between. CDR3 sequence: CAWSVLGTWKRQMNTEAFF. As DNA, the CDR3 is TGTGCCTGGAGTGTACTAGGGACATGGAAGAGACAAATGAACACTGAAGCTTTCTTT.

This rearrangement joins TRBV9 to TRBJ2-2, with D uncertain. Germline-derived CDR1 and CDR2 are SGDLS and YYNGEE. The CDR3 contains 14 residues. V lost 3 bases and J lost 2, with 8 bases in between. CDR3 nucleotide sequence: TGTGCCAGCAGCGCCCTAAAAAACACCGGGGAGCTGTTTTTT. Protein product: CASSALKNTGELFF. Looking up the rest from reference TRBV9 and TRBJ2-2 gives the full variable domain: DSGVTQTPKHLITATGQRVTLRCSPRSGDLSVYWYQQSLDQGLQFLIQYYNGEERAKGNILERFSAQQFPDLHSELNLSSLELGDSALYFCASSALKNTGELFFGEGSRLTVL.

The rearrangement uses TRBV19 and TRBJ2-1; TRBD1 matches 9 bases. J lost 0 bases, V lost 3 bases, and 9 bases had no gene match. CDR1 and CDR2 from the germline V gene are LNHDA and SQIVND (reference sequence). This CDR3 is 18 amino acids long. CDR3 in amino acids: CASSILTGGKGSYNEQFF. The CDR3 coding sequence is TGTGCCAGTAGTATCCTGACAGGGGGAAAAGGCTCCTACAATGAGCAGTTCTTC. Full variable domain (outside the CDR3, taken from reference TRBV19 and TRBJ2-1): DGGITQSPKYLFRKEGQNVTLSCEQNLNHDAMYWYRQDPGQGLRLIYYSQIVNDFQKGDIAEGYSVSREKKESFPLTVTSAQKNPTAFYLCASSILTGGKGSYNEQFFGPGTRLTVL.

CDR3 nucleotides: TGTGCCAGCAGTGAAGTCAGTACTGAAGCTTTCTTT. Amino acid sequence: CASSEVSTEAFF. V and J are TRBV2 and TRBJ1-1; no clear D. V gave up 1 base and J gave up 5 bases, with 5 bases separating them. Germline V gene sequence: CDR1 SNHLY, CDR2 FYNNEI. This CDR3 has 12 residues.

This chain connects TRBV7-2 to TRBJ1-4; no reliable D call. From germline, CDR1 is SGHTA and CDR2 FQGNSA. This CDR3 comprises 16 residues. Trimming pared 5 bases from V and 0 bases from J, leaving 13 bases between. The CDR3 DNA sequence: TGTGCCAGCAGCCCTTGGCAGTCAGCAACTAATGAAAAACTGTTTTTT. Its protein is CASSPWQSATNEKLFF.

The chain is built from TRBV11-1 and TRBJ2-7; D gene uncertain. The V end was cut by 1 base, the J end by 4 bases, with 8 bases between. The CDR3 length is 13 residues. Germline V gene lookup returns CDR1 SGHAT and CDR2 FQDESV (reference sequence). CDR3: CASSLVTGYEQYF. DNA for the CDR3: TGTGCCAGCAGCTTAGTCACGGGTTACGAGCAGTACTTC.

The chain carries TRBV7-3 and TRBJ1-2; 8 positions agree with TRBD1. The CDR3 consists of 15 residues. The germline V gene has CDR1 SGHTA and CDR2 FQGTGA. After removal of 2 bases from V and 4 bases from J, the junction contained 6 bases not matched to a gene. CDR3 bases: TGTGCCAGCAGCTTAGGACAGGGCAGCGTCTATGGCTACACCTTC. Translated: CASSLGQGSVYGYTF.

The V call is TRBV7-2, the J call TRBJ2-3, with D tentatively TRBD2 (5 bases). There are 13 residues in the CDR3. V was trimmed by 1 base and J by 6 bases, leaving 8 bases between them. Germline values: CDR1 SGHTA, CDR2 FQGNSA. The CDR3 loop is CASSLGERDTQYF. CDR3 DNA sequence: TGTGCCAGCAGCTTAGGGGAGCGGGATACGCAGTATTTT.

This chain uses TRBV27 with TRBJ2-7; 8 nucleotides line up with TRBD1. V was clipped by 8 bases and J by 0 bases; unmatched bases: 12. The germline V gene has CDR1 MNHEY and CDR2 SMNVEV (reference sequence). This CDR3 contains 16 residues. CDR3 sequence reads: CASHPLDRGPSYEQYF. In DNA, the CDR3 is TGTGCCAGCCATCCTCTCGACAGGGGTCCCTCCTACGAGCAGTACTTC.

This clone was counted between two and nine times. The chain employs TRBV7-9 and TRBJ1-5; D gene unclear. The CDR3 is made up of 14 amino acids. The V gene lost 6 bases and the J gene lost 1 base, with 10 bases spanning the gap. CDR1 and CDR2 from the germline V gene are SEHNR and FQNEAQ (reference sequence). CDR3 sequence reads: CASREGGSNQPQHF. CDR3 DNA: TGTGCCAGCAGGGAGGGTGGGAGCAATCAGCCCCAGCATTTT.